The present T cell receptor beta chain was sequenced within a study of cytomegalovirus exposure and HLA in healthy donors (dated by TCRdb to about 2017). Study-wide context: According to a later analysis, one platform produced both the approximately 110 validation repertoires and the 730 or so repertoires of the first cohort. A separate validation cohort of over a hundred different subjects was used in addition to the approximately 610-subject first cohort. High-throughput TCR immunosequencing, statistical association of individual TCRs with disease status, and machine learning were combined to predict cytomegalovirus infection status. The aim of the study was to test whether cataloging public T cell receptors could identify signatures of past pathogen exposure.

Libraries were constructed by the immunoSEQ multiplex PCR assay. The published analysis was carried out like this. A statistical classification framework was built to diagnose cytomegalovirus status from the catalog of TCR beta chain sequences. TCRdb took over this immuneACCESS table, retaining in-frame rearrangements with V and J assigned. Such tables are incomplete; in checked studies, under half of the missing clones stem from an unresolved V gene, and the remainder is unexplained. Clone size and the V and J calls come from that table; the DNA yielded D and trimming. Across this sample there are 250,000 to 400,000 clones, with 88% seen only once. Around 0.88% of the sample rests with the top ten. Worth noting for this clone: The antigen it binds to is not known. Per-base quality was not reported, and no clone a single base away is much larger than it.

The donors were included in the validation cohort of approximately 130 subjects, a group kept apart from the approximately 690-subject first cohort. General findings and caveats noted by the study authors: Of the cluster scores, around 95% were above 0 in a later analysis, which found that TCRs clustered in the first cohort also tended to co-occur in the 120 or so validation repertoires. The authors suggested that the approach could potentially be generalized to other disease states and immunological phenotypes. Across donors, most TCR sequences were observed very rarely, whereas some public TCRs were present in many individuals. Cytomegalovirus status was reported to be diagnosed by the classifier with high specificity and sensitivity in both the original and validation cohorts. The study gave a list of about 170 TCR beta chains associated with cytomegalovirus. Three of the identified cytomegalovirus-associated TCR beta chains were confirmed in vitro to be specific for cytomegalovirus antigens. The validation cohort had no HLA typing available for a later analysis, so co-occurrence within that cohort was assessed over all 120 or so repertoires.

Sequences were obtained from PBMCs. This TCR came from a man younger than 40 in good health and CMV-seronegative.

The bases are TGTGCCTGGGGGGACTGGATCACTGAAGCTTTCTTT. Protein translation: CAWGDWITEAFF. The chain joins TRBV30 to TRBJ1-1; TRBD1 is a weak D gene call, 5 bases matching. The CDR3 holds 12 amino acids from the cysteine to the phenylalanine. This entry keeps only the CDR3 DNA: 36 bases, framed from base 1. Looking up the germline V gene (reference sequence) yields CDR1 GTSNPN and CDR2 SVGIG. V and J lose 5 bases and 4 bases, and a span of 11 bases separates them.